This T cell receptor (beta chain) was sequenced in a study of naive and memory T cell subsets. CDR1 is MDHEN and CDR2 is SYDVKM in the germline V gene. Trimming removed 6 bases from V and 2 bases from J, with 5 bases in between. This CDR3 is built from 11 residues. This clonotype is medium-sized in the sample. As for treatment: skin biopsy from PPD injection site in Mantoux-positive individual. A UMI-containing oligonucleotide was joined by 3' ligation to the TCR cDNA template. Four PCR rounds used nested alpha and beta constant region primers plus the SP2 primer. TCRdb called the UMI-ligation and nested PCR reads again in MiXCR, with one record for every CDR3 protein. The repertoire includes about 37,000 distinct CDR3 sequences, 8% to 13% of them detected once, and less than 4% sits in the top ten.

This TCR was recovered from an adult in good health. This specimen was skin, taken from a tuberculin skin test site. The rearrangement uses TRBV28 and TRBJ2-7; D unclear. DNA of the CDR3: TGTGCCAGCAGCGTGACCTACGAGCAGTACTTC. Translating it yields CASSVTYEQYF.